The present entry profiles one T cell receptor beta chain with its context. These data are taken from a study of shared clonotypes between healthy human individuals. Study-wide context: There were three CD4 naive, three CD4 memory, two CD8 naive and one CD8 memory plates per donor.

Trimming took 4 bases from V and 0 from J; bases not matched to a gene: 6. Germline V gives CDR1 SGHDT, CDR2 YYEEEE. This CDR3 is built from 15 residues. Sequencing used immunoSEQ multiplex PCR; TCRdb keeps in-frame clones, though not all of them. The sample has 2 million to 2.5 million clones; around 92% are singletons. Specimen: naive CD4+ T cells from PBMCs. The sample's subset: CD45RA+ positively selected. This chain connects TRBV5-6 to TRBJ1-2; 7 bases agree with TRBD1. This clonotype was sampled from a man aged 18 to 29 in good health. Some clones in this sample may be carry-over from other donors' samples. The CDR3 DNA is TGTGCCAGCAGCATAGGGACAGCCACTAACTATGGCTACACCTTC. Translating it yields CASSIGTATNYGYTF.